This TCR beta chain was documented in a study of early T cells in non-severe SARS-CoV-2 infection. CDR1 is MGHRA, CDR2 YSYEKL, per germline. V lost 0 bases to trimming and J lost 4 bases, with 12 bases between them. The length of the CDR3 is 15 residues. TCRdb used MiXCR to reprocess the 5' RACE reads, holding one entry per CDR3 protein. The sample consists of some 46,000 distinct CDR3 sequences, approximately 6.5% of them appearing once. The J gene is TRBJ1-2, the V gene TRBV4-1; D remains ambiguous. This sequence originates from an adult who was a healthcare worker with PCR-confirmed SARS-CoV-2 infection or an uninfected control (not recorded which). The source was whole blood, collected at baseline. The CDR3 region is CASSQEGRQIYGYTF. CDR3 nucleotides: TGCGCCAGCAGCCAAGAGGGCAGGCAAATCTATGGCTACACCTTC.